This entry describes one T cell receptor (beta chain). The target of this receptor is not known. No qualities accompany the bases; no much larger clone lies one base away. In Seattle, one collaborating source enrolled patients while the infection was active and tracked those patients longitudinally over the course of disease. Whole blood was collected in K2EDTA tubes by collaborating institutions according to the institutions' own protocols. For TCRbeta analysis, collaborators shipped samples in one of three forms: frozen whole blood, isolated PBMCs, or DNA extracted from either of those sample types. The immunoSEQ Assay, a bias-controlled multiplex PCR, was used to amplify TCRbeta CDR3 regions from genomic DNA. As for the original processing: The number of nucleated cells in each sample was estimated by amplification of reference gene primers within the assay. To quantify the absolute abundance of each unique TCRbeta CDR3 rearrangement, sequence reads were collapsed and filtered. For each sample, productive Simpson clonality was calculated as the square root of Simpson's diversity index over productive rearrangements. TCRdb limited this immuneACCESS table to in-frame rearrangements with V and J called. A share of clones is missing; checked studies link under half to unresolved V genes, and the rest is unexplained. Clone size and the V and J calls come from that table; the DNA yielded D and trimming. Within this sample are 450,000 or so clones, with 89% of them counted one time only. The ten largest clones add up to 0.75% to 0.9% of the sample.

This record comes from a study of blood T cell repertoires in COVID-19 (dated by TCRdb to 2018 to 2020). For context, the study as a whole: The collaborator samples originated in the United States, Italy and Spain and spanned the acute and convalescent phases of COVID-19. The prospective study material was composed of cDNA or gDNA derived from T cells, B-cell-depleted T cells, or PBMCs. The dataset comprised deeply sampled blood TCRbeta repertoires from subjects exposed to, actively infected with, or recovered from COVID-19. The repertoires were released in a freely available public database meant as a resource for research on the immune response to SARS-CoV-2. The samples were drawn from two sources: the first 160 participants of the ongoing ImmuneRACE study, and 1,000 to 1,500 subjects contributed by 6 global collaborators. A de-identified subject ID, COVID-19 status, age in years and sex were almost always included in the sample metadata. Where HLA class I and class II types were available, the types were taken from metadata supplied by the sample provider, not from assay-based typing.

The CDR3 starts with the cysteine, ends with the phenylalanine, and has 14 residues. Of all the DNA, just the CDR3 is kept, 42 bases in frame from base 1. CDR1 and CDR2 are drawn from the germline V gene (reference sequence): LNHDA, SQIVND. V and J are truncated by 5 bases and 7 bases respectively, leaving an intervening sequence of 14 bases. Broader findings and caveats from the paper: The quantity of clinical and demographic metadata differed by source and by participant and was supplied without curation.

This TCR came from a man between 18 and 29 years old with COVID-19, enrolled during active disease. Source material: peripheral blood. The chain uses TRBV19 and TRBJ1-4; TRBD1 is a weak D gene call, 6 bases matching. The DNA sequence is as follows: TGTGCCAGTAGTCCCTGGGGGGGGCGTGAAAAACTGTTTTTT. Its protein reads: CASSPWGGREKLFF.